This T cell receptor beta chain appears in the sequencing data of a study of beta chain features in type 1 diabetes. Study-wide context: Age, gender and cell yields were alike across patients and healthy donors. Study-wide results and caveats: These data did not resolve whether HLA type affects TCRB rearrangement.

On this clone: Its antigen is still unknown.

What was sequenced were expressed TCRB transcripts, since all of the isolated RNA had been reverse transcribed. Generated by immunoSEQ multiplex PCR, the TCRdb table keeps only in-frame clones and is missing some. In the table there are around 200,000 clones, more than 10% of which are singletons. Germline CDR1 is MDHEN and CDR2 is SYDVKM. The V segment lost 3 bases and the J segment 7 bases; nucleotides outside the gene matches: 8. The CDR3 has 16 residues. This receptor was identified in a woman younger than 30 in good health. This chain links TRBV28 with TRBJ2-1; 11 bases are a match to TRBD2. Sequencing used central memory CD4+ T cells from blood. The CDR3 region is CASSFSGRARDNEQFF. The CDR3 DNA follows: TGTGCCAGCAGTTTTAGCGGGAGGGCCAGGGATAATGAGCAGTTCTTC.